These 11 T cell receptor beta chains were all obtained from the same sample, sequenced in a study of chemoradiotherapy in HPV16-positive cancers. Assay used: immunoSEQ multiplex PCR; TCRdb lists only in-frame clones, some missing. The table has approximately 1,500 clones, 75% to 85% seen once. The specimen was tumor tissue, collected from a patient who underwent chemoradiotherapy. These receptors were collected from a human donor with HPV-associated anogenital cancer.

V usage is TRBV7-2 and J usage is TRBJ1-3; D gene uncertain. V was trimmed by 1 base and J by 4 bases, leaving 14 bases between them. The CDR3 has 16 residues. Looked up from germline, CDR1 is SGHTA and CDR2 is FQGNSA. CDR3 DNA sequence: TGTGCCAGCAGCTTAGGAAGCGGAGCCTCCGGAAACACCATATATTTT. It yields the protein CASSLGSGASGNTIYF.

CDR3 loop: CASSPTGGRLNSPLHF. The CDR3 DNA is TGTGCCAGCTCACCAACCGGAGGGAGGCTTAATTCACCCCTCCACTTT. V gene TRBV18 combines with J gene TRBJ1-6, with D unclear. The CDR3 totals 16 residues. Germline loops: CDR1 KGHSH, CDR2 LQKENI. The V end lost 2 bases, the J end lost 6 bases, and 14 bases lay between the germline ends.

The chain employs TRBV5-8 and TRBJ2-4; TRBD1 agrees at 11 bases. This CDR3 has 14 residues. V was clipped by 6 bases and J by 9 bases; unmatched bases: 8. Germline loops: CDR1 SGHTS, CDR2 YDEGEE. CDR3 sequence (DNA): TGTGCCAGCACCAAGGGACAGGGGGAGAGCATTCAGTACTTC. Its protein product is CASTKGQGESIQYF.

This chain links TRBV9 with TRBJ1-1; the D is unclear. Germline values: CDR1 SGDLS, CDR2 YYNGEE. V was pared by 0 bases and J by 1 base, with 4 bases between. This CDR3 is 13 amino acids long. CDR3 residues: CASSVAPNTEAFF. The CDR3 DNA sequence: TGTGCCAGCAGCGTAGCCCCGAACACTGAAGCTTTCTTT.

The V and J genes are TRBV7-9 and TRBJ2-3, with D possibly being TRBD2 (6 bases). With 2 bases removed from V and 6 bases from J, the gap between germline ends came to 12 bases. The CDR3 extends over 14 amino acids. CDR1 is SEHNR, CDR2 FQNEAQ, per germline (reference sequence). The CDR3 loop is CASSLNGGADTQYF. The CDR3, as DNA: TGTGCCAGCAGCTTAAACGGCGGGGCCGATACGCAGTATTTT.

V is TRBV5-1 and J is TRBJ1-1, with TRBD1 matching 7 bases. The CDR3 runs 14 residues. V shed 3 bases, J shed 3 bases, and the junction held 5 bases outside the gene matches. The germline CDR1 and CDR2 sequences are SGHRS and YFSETQ. CDR3 DNA sequence: TGCGCCAGCAGCTCTACAGGGGTGGACACTGAAGCTTTCTTT. Its translation: CASSSTGVDTEAFF. Supplemented by reference TRBV5-1 and TRBJ1-1, the full variable domain reads KAGVTQTPRYLIKTRGQQVTLSCSPISGHRSVSWYQQTPGQGLQFLFEYFSETQRNKGNFPGRFSGRQFSNSRSEMNVSTLELGDSALYLCASSSTGVDTEAFFGQGTRLTVV.

This clone was found once. The gene calls are TRBV19 and TRBJ2-5, with a possible D match to TRBD1 (6 bases). This CDR3 has 14 amino acids. V lost 3 bases, J lost 4 bases, and 12 bases lay in between. Germline-derived CDR1 and CDR2 are LNHDA and SQIVND (reference sequence). CDR3 nucleotides: TGTGCCAGTAGTATTGGGCAGGGGACAGAGACCCAGTACTTC. This sequence encodes CASSIGQGTETQYF.

The rearrangement links TRBV18 to TRBJ1-6; D gene uncertain. This CDR3 comprises 14 residues. Trimming shortened V by 3 bases and J by 10 bases, and 13 bases separated the two germline ends. CDR1 KGHSH and CDR2 LQKENI come from the germline V gene. CDR3 in amino acids: CASSPNSDFSPLHF. The CDR3 nucleotides are TGTGCCAGCTCACCGAATTCGGACTTCTCACCCCTCCACTTT. The full variable domain, completed using reference TRBV18 and TRBJ1-6, is NAGVMQNPRHLVRRRGQEARLRCSPMKGHSHVYWYRQLPEEGLKFMVYLQKENIIDESGMPKERFSAEFPKEGPSILRIQQVVRGDSAAYFCASSPNSDFSPLHFGNGTRLTVT.

This chain links TRBV2 with TRBJ2-3; 10 nucleotides align to TRBD2. J was trimmed by 3 bases and V by 3 bases; bases with no gene match: 12. From germline, CDR1 is SNHLY and CDR2 FYNNEI. This CDR3 region has 18 residues. The CDR3 DNA reads as TGTGCCAGCAGTGATGGGTCTCCCACTAGCGGGGTGACAGATACGCAGTATTTT. This sequence encodes CASSDGSPTSGVTDTQYF.

V usage is TRBV15 and J usage is TRBJ1-3; the match to TRBD1 covers 8 bases. Germline loops: CDR1 LNHNV, CDR2 YYDKDF (reference sequence). This CDR3 has 17 residues. The ends lost 4 bases at V and 3 bases at J; junction bases unmatched: 11. The CDR3 sequence is CATSKGQGGFLGNTIYF. Here the CDR3 DNA reads TGTGCCACCAGCAAAGGACAGGGAGGTTTTCTTGGAAACACCATATATTTT.

J is TRBJ2-5 and V is TRBV18; D is ambiguous. The DNA end favors TRBJ2-7, so the J call may be wrong. The germline V gene encodes CDR1 KGHSH and CDR2 LQKENI. The CDR3 sequence is 13 residues long. The CDR3 region has the DNA TGTGCCAGCTCACCATTGGACTCCTACGAGCAGTACTTC. Protein: CASSPLDSYEQYF.